This TCR beta chain was profiled in a study of T cell responses to AZD1222 COVID-19 vaccine (dated by TCRdb to the early 2020s). About the study as a whole: AZD1222 recipients whose second dose came at about 4 weeks and those whose second dose came at about 12 weeks were combined into one group, since spike-specific TCR depth and breadth did not differ between the two schedules. TCR sequencing was performed for about 240 trial participants, of whom some 200 were given two doses of AZD1222 and around 25 were given two doses of MenACWY control vaccine. Enrollment into the trials was organized by age into subgroups of 18-55, 56-69 and 70-plus years, and those subgroups contained roughly 150, 30 and 60 TCR-sequenced participants, respectively.

V lost 2 bases and J lost 5 bases; the stretch between them is 16 bases long. CDR1 and CDR2, per the germline V gene, are SGHRS and YFSETQ. The CDR3, from cysteine to phenylalanine, totals 15 residues. Only CDR3 DNA remains: 45 bases, in frame from the first base. The paper as a whole reports these results and caveats: Participants were mostly white British, with more females than males. The authors suggested clonal diversity may have been underestimated. Vaccine-associated CD4 TCRs spanned the whole spike protein, with dominant responses in regions 160-218 and 743-854. Because no day 14 peak-response samples were available, the repertoires could be characterized only after the peak T cell response. Spike-specific TCR breadth and depth rose significantly after two AZD1222 doses compared with day 0 and with MenACWY recipients. Nearly half of unique spike-specific TCRs reportedly recognized epitopes outside regions mutated in the B.1.351 and B.1.1.7 variants. The 56-69-year group was small, and its depth increase did not reach significance, likely because of low power. Conclusions about previously exposed vaccinees are limited because only six or seven AZD1222 recipients were SARS-CoV-2 seropositive at baseline.

This clone was seen a single time. What this receptor recognizes is not known. Qualities for individual bases were not recorded, and no much larger clone is one base off. The label giving this sample's time point can be read as: baseline before first vaccination. Vaccinee samples were obtained from the UK trials COV001 and COV002, which included a single-blind randomized controlled phase 2/3 trial of AZD1222 (ChAdOx1 nCoV-19) in healthy adults. Trial participant PBMC samples were collected at day 0 and day 28 after the second dose for TCRbeta chain sequencing. The CDR3 regions of human TCRbeta chains were analyzed by immunosequencing. Regarding the original processing steps: TCRs in the repertoires were matched against a reference library of SARS-CoV-2-specific TCRs that had been generated with the MIRA antigen-specificity platform. Breadth was defined as the fraction of unique TCRs that were SARS-CoV-2-associated. Depth was defined as the fraction of total T cells that were SARS-CoV-2-associated. Using the MIRA data, every spike-specific TCR was mapped to the spike region that the TCR reacted to and assigned to either a CD4 or a CD8 class. Log10-transformed breadth and depth values were compared by one-way ANOVA with Sidak's multiple comparisons tests. As stored in TCRdb, this immuneACCESS dataset retains in-frame rearrangements with V and J assigned. A fraction of the clones does not appear; measured against another copy, unresolved V genes explain less than half of the discrepancy, and the remainder lacks a known reason. The V and J calls and clone size come from that table; D and trimming were worked out from the DNA. A total of more than 110,000 clones appear in this sample, nearly 95% of them only once. Just over 5% of the sample is in the top ten clones.

The receptor's source is an adult in good health. The sample was peripheral blood, taken on day 0 of AZD1222 vaccination. The chain is encoded by TRBV5-1 joined to TRBJ1-1; too little of a D gene remains to name it. The CDR3 amino acid sequence is: CASSLGDLISTEAFF. Read as DNA, the sequence is TGCGCCAGCAGCTTAGGAGACCTCATAAGTACTGAAGCTTTCTTT.